Here is one T cell receptor beta chain with its context. The entry originates in a study of cytomegalovirus exposure and HLA in healthy donors. Primers for the PCR totalled 60 Vbeta and 13 Jbeta. TCRdb keeps only in-frame clones here, not all; method: immunoSEQ multiplex PCR. The sample has roughly 120,000 clones, 80% to 85% seen once. Germline trimming cut 6 bases from V and 7 bases from J; bases unmatched to any gene: 7. CDR3 length: 14 residues. The V gene's germline CDR1 is MNHNS and CDR2 SASEGT. The source material was PBMCs. This receptor was identified in a human donor in good health. This chain links TRBV6-1 with TRBJ2-7, with 12 bases matching TRBD1. CDR3 sequence: CASRGGTGGHEQYF. The DNA of the CDR3 is TGTGCCAGCAGGGGCGGGACAGGGGGCCATGAGCAGTACTTC.